The 30 T cell receptor beta chains listed next were all sequenced from one sample in a study of blood T cells in healthy people across ages. The authors ran a second PCR of 7 to 11 cycles using a sample-barcoded 5' primer and a J-beta primer mix. MiXCR, run by TCRdb on the 5' RACE reads, gives a single entry per CDR3 protein. The top ten hold approximately 14% of the sample, which has 950,000 to 1,200,000 distinct CDR3 sequences, roughly two fifths seen once. Material: blood. These TCRs come from a man aged 18 to 30 in good health.

There are a few counts of this clonotype. The chain is built from TRBV25-1 and TRBJ2-3; 8 positions agree with TRBD1. Per germline, CDR1 MGHDK and CDR2 SYGVNS. J gave up 2 bases and V 1 base, and 5 bases lay outside the gene matches. This CDR3 has 16 amino acids. The CDR3 loop is CASSESGTGYTDTQYF. CDR3 nucleotide sequence: TGTGCCAGCAGTGAATCGGGGACAGGTTACACAGATACGCAGTATTTT.

Note on this clonotype: Being one base from a much bigger clone, this may be a read error. The rearrangement joins TRBV29-1 to TRBJ2-1, with D unresolved. The CDR3 is made up of 14 amino acids. V gave up 7 bases and J gave up 13 bases, with 26 bases separating them. Germline CDR1 reads SQVTM; CDR2 reads ANQGSEA. The CDR3 DNA sequence: TGCAGCGGATTCGATTCGGCCCCCCAAGAGACCCAGTTCTTC. It specifies CSGFDSAPQETQFF.

This clonotype was detected a few times. This chain links TRBV7-6 with TRBJ2-3, with 7 bases fitting TRBD2. The junction had 7 bases not matched to a gene; V was cut back by 1 base and J by 0 bases. The CDR3 length is 17 residues. Germline CDR1 is SGHVS and CDR2 is FNYEAQ. The CDR3 DNA reads as TGTGCCAGCAGCTTAGGGGTCCTAGCGGATAGCACAGATACGCAGTATTTT. It translates to CASSLGVLADSTDTQYF.

This clonotype turned up a few times. The chain couples TRBV9 to TRBJ2-3, with TRBD1 matching over 8 bases. Per the germline V gene, CDR1 is SGDLS and CDR2 is YYNGEE. V lost 4 bases and J lost 4; bases outside the gene matches: 5. The CDR3 is made up of 14 amino acids. The CDR3, as DNA: TGTGCCAGCAGCCCCTGGACAGGGTCAGATACGCAGTATTTT. It encodes CASSPWTGSDTQYF.

This chain uses TRBV20-1 with TRBJ2-3; D possibly corresponds to TRBD1 (5 bases). The CDR3 is 15 amino acids. V lost 0 bases and J 0 bases, leaving 10 bases between the germline ends. Germline V gene lookup returns CDR1 DFQATT and CDR2 SNEGSKA (reference sequence). CDR3 sequence: CSARDRQGSTDTQYF. The CDR3 bases are TGCAGTGCTAGAGATCGGCAGGGCAGCACAGATACGCAGTATTTT.

The V gene is TRBV28, the J gene TRBJ2-7; the D gene is possibly TRBD2 (5 bases). The ends were cut back, 6 bases at V and 5 bases at J, with 11 bases in the middle. CDR3 length: 12 amino acids. Germline assignment: CDR1 MDHEN and CDR2 SYDVKM. This CDR3 is CASRSTTHEQYF. Written as DNA, the CDR3 is TGTGCCAGCAGGTCGACTACCCACGAGCAGTACTTC.

The V and J genes are TRBV7-2 and TRBJ2-3; 13 bases agree with TRBD2. V lost 1 base, J lost 5 bases, and 0 bases stayed unmatched. The V gene's germline CDR1 is SGHTA and CDR2 FQGNSA. The CDR3 is 15 amino acids. For the CDR3, the DNA is TGTGCCAGCAGCTTAGGACTAGCGGGGGGAGATACGCAGTATTTT. Translated, it gives CASSLGLAGGDTQYF.

The CDR3 sequence: CASSLGAEVEEQYF. The CDR3 DNA is TGTGCCAGCAGTTTAGGGGCAGAAGTTGAGGAGCAGTACTTC. The V gene is TRBV12-3 or TRBV12-4, the J gene TRBJ2-7; D ambiguous. The CDR3 totals 14 residues. V lost 1 base and J lost 7, with 14 bases in between.

The chain is built from TRBV21-1 and TRBJ1-5. TRBV21-1 is labeled a pseudogene. The CDR3 runs to 11 residues. CDR3 DNA sequence: TGTGCTGAGGGTGGCAATCAGCCCCAGCATTTT. It codes for CAEGGNQPQHF.

The chain has TRBV5-1 and TRBJ2-7, with 10 bases fitting TRBD1. Trimming at V came to 0 bases and at J to 4 bases, leaving 7 bases not matched to a gene. CDR3 length equals 16 residues. CDR1 and CDR2 (germline): SGHRS, YFSETQ. The CDR3 DNA follows: TGCGCCAGCAGCTTGGTTACCGGGACAGGGGTTTACGAGCAGTACTTC. Protein product: CASSLVTGTGVYEQYF.

The chain recombines TRBV27 with TRBJ2-3; weak D call: TRBD1 (7 bases). V lost 5 bases to trimming and J lost 11 bases, with 11 bases between them. The CDR3 is made up of 11 amino acids. Germline-derived CDR1 and CDR2 are MNHEY and SMNVEV (reference sequence). CDR3 region: CASSIRGVQYF. CDR3 DNA: TGTGCCAGCAGTATCAGGGGGGTGCAGTATTTT.

In regard to this clonotype: The junction departs from germline at one end; a sequencing error may be responsible. The chain employs TRBV28 and TRBJ1-1; D is unresolved. Per the germline V gene, CDR1 is MDHEN and CDR2 is SYDVKM. This CDR3 is built from 13 residues. The CDR3 DNA sequence: TGTGTCAGCAGTTTATTGACGAACACTGAAGCTTTCTTT. As protein: CVSSLLTNTEAFF. The full variable domain, completed using reference TRBV28 and TRBJ1-1, is DVKVTQSSRYLVKRTGEKVFLECVQDMDHENMFWYRQDPGLGLRLIYFSYDVKMKEKGDIPEGYSVSREKKERFSLILESASTNQTSMYLCVSSLLTNTEAFFGQGTRLTVV.

This clonotype was recorded a few times. The chain uses TRBV4-2 and TRBJ1-2; the D is unclear. Germline V lookup: CDR1 LGHNA, CDR2 YNFKEQ. V was clipped by 0 bases and J by 5 bases, with 10 bases between them. The CDR3 sequence is 14 residues long. CDR3 loop: CASSQDNYPYGYTF. The CDR3 DNA reads as TGTGCCAGCAGCCAAGATAATTACCCGTATGGCTACACCTTC.

The chain uses TRBV2 and TRBJ1-1; D uncertain. The CDR3 runs 12 residues. V was trimmed by 0 bases and J by 11 bases, leaving 10 bases between them. Per the germline V gene, CDR1 is SNHLY and CDR2 is FYNNEI. The CDR3 reads CASSEALRKAFF. CDR3 nucleotides: TGTGCCAGCAGTGAAGCATTGAGAAAGGCTTTCTTT.

The table lists this clonotype with many counts. V is TRBV5-1 and J is TRBJ2-5, with 7 bases lining up with TRBD1. The CDR3 length is 14 residues. Germline V lookup: CDR1 SGHRS, CDR2 YFSETQ. Trimming removed 5 bases from V and 4 bases from J; junction bases left unmatched: 8. CDR3 region: CASSSTGAGETQYF. In DNA form, the CDR3 reads TGCGCCAGCAGTTCTACAGGGGCGGGAGAGACCCAGTACTTC.

The chain has TRBV20-1 and TRBJ1-2; D remains ambiguous. Germline V gene lookup returns CDR1 DFQATT and CDR2 SNEGSKA (reference sequence). The CDR3 is made up of 15 amino acids. V dropped 1 base and J dropped 1 base, with 13 bases sitting between them. In nucleotides, the CDR3 is TGCAGTGCTAGAGTCCCGCAGGTCATTAACTATGGCTACACCTTC. Its translation is CSARVPQVINYGYTF.

This clonotype was picked up a small number of times. The genes are TRBV10-3 and TRBJ1-2; D is uncertain. This CDR3 comprises 16 residues. CDR1 and CDR2 (germline): ENHRY, SYGVKD. V lost 2 bases and J lost 1, with 14 bases in between. This chain's CDR3 is CAISEPGPLFNYGYTF. The CDR3 coding sequence is TGTGCCATCAGTGAGCCGGGCCCGCTTTTTAACTATGGCTACACCTTC.

A few counts support this clonotype. The chain has TRBV3-1 and TRBJ2-7, with D tentatively TRBD1 (5 bases). Deletions cut 1 base from V and 1 base from J, with 11 bases between. This CDR3 comprises 15 residues. CDR1 and CDR2 from the germline V gene are LGHDT and YNNKEL (reference sequence). The CDR3 is CASSQGPSGSYEQYF. DNA for the CDR3: TGTGCCAGCAGCCAAGGCCCCTCAGGGTCCTACGAGCAGTACTTC.

The chain links TRBV4-1 to TRBJ1-1; 7 positions match TRBD1. Germline V gives CDR1 MGHRA, CDR2 YSYEKL. Trimming took 0 bases from V and 11 from J; bases not matched to a gene: 6. The CDR3 totals 13 residues. The CDR3 loop is CASSQDSRGFAFF. CDR3 DNA: TGCGCCAGCAGCCAAGATAGCAGGGGGTTTGCTTTCTTT.

The CDR3 reads CASSRRDGLSGNTIYF. The CDR3 DNA reads as TGTGCCAGCAGTCGCCGGGACGGACTCTCTGGAAACACCATATATTTT. This chain connects TRBV6-2 or TRBV6-3 to TRBJ1-3; D may be TRBD1 (5 bases). The CDR3 covers 16 residues. V lost 5 bases and J 0 bases, leaving 14 bases between the germline ends. Germline lookup yields CDR1 MNHEY and CDR2 SVGEGT.

Written as DNA, the CDR3 is TGCAGTGCAGCCCCACCCAGCTACGAGCAGTACTTC. Its translation is CSAAPPSYEQYF. The chain carries TRBV20-1 and TRBJ2-5; D is ambiguous. Gene TRBJ2-7 matches the end of the DNA better, so the J call may be wrong. The CDR3 sequence is 12 residues long. CDR1 is DFQATT and CDR2 is SNEGSKA in the germline V gene (reference sequence).

This chain links TRBV6-6 with TRBJ1-2; D gene ambiguous. Germline V gene data show CDR1 as MNHNY and CDR2 as SVGAGI (reference sequence). Trimming stripped 7 bases from V and 1 base from J, with 13 bases between. The CDR3 is 14 residues long. CDR3 DNA: TGTGCCAGCACCGGCGGGTCTTTTAACTATGGCTACACCTTC. It specifies CASTGGSFNYGYTF.

This sequence joins TRBV29-1 and TRBJ2-3; 9 bases fit TRBD1. Per germline, CDR1 SQVTM and CDR2 ANQGSEA. V was pared by 6 bases and J by 12 bases, with 10 bases of the junction left unmatched. The CDR3 is 12 amino acids. The CDR3 DNA follows: TGCAGCGTACCGGGGACAGGGAGTTCCCAGTATTTT. Its translation: CSVPGTGSSQYF.

This sequence joins TRBV14 and TRBJ1-2, with TRBD1 as a possible D gene (5 bases). V lost 4 bases and J lost 3, with 21 bases in between. Germline V gene lookup returns CDR1 SGHDN and CDR2 FVKESK. This CDR3 is built from 17 residues. DNA for the CDR3: TGTGCCAGCAGCCGCCGACCCGGGGGACGTTCTGACTATGGCTACACCTTC. Protein sequence: CASSRRPGGRSDYGYTF.

There are a few counts of this clonotype. This chain links TRBV3-1 with TRBJ1-6, with D uncertain. CDR3 size: 16 residues. V was clipped by 2 bases and J by 0 bases, with 8 bases between them. CDR1 and CDR2 (germline): LGHDT, YNNKEL (reference sequence). The DNA of the CDR3 is TGTGCCAGCAGCCAATCTATCCTCTCCTATAATTCACCCCTCCACTTT. This translates into CASSQSILSYNSPLHF.

The CDR3 is CASSATTGYGYTF. In nucleotides, the CDR3 is TGTGCCAGCAGTGCGACCACAGGGTATGGCTACACCTTC. The V call is TRBV12-3 or TRBV12-4, the J call TRBJ1-2; D possibly corresponds to TRBD1 (6 bases). This CDR3 is built from 13 residues. The ends were cut back, 5 bases at V and 5 bases at J, with 12 bases in the middle.

The chain carries TRBV4-3 and TRBJ1-1, with 8 bases aligning to TRBD1. The CDR3 is made up of 15 amino acids. V gave up 2 bases and J gave up 3 bases; unmatched junction bases: 5. In germline, CDR1 is LGHNA, CDR2 YSLEER. In DNA, the CDR3 is TGCGCCAGCAGCCAAACGGACAGGGTCTACACTGAAGCTTTCTTT. Protein product: CASSQTDRVYTEAFF.

With respect to this clonotype: Germline is not matched at one junction end, which may reflect a read error. V gene TRBV10-3 combines with J gene TRBJ2-1; D uncertain. The germline gives CDR1 ENHRY, CDR2 SYGVKD. The CDR3 extends over 15 amino acids. This CDR3 reads CAISYTDSSYSEQFF. The CDR3 bases are TGTGCCATCAGTTATACGGATAGCTCCTACAGTGAGCAGTTCTTC.

V is TRBV18 and J is TRBJ1-5; maybe TRBD1 (5 bases). V dropped 3 bases and J dropped 1 base, with 19 bases sitting between them. Germline loops: CDR1 KGHSH, CDR2 LQKENI. The CDR3 is 18 amino acids. The CDR3 sequence is CASSPYRLGVSSNQPQHF. CDR3 sequence (DNA): TGTGCCAGCTCACCTTATCGACTGGGGGTCTCGAGCAATCAGCCCCAGCATTTT. The full variable domain, completed using reference TRBV18 and TRBJ1-5, is NAGVMQNPRHLVRRRGQEARLRCSPMKGHSHVYWYRQLPEEGLKFMVYLQKENIIDESGMPKERFSAEFPKEGPSILRIQQVVRGDSAAYFCASSPYRLGVSSNQPQHFGDGTRLSIL.

This clonotype was observed a few times. J is TRBJ2-3 and V is TRBV12-3 or TRBV12-4, with unresolved D. Trimming shortened V by 8 bases and J by 1 base, and 10 bases separated the two germline ends. This CDR3 region has 13 residues. CDR3 residues: CASRSVGTDTQYF. CDR3 nucleotides: TGTGCCAGCCGTTCTGTTGGCACAGATACGCAGTATTTT.